The 29 T cell receptor beta chains below were found in one sample sequenced in a study of T cells in Graves' hyperthyroidism and ophthalmopathy (dated by TCRdb to between 2019 and 2020). Library preparation employed multiplex PCR. This sample was sequenced with an Illumina HiSeq 2000. The TCR beta CDR3 regions were amplified from the RNA transcripts. For the first round of RT-PCR on the TCR CDR3, the HTBI primer set was used together with the Qiagen OneStep RT-PCR kit. The raw public reads went through TCRdb reprocessing: fastp at Q25, MiXCR clone calling, in-frame beta chains kept. Rows are combined by CDR3 protein, so each entry shows the most common genes and DNA. The sample table records hundreds of thousands of distinct CDR3 sequences; around 14% of these occur just once. In total, the top ten clones hold around 7.7% of the sample. Input material: blood. All receptors come from a woman younger than 30 with Graves' hyperthyroidism.

The sample holds many counts of this clonotype. The chain employs TRBV5-1 and TRBJ2-1; TRBD2 matches 9 bases. Germline-derived CDR1 and CDR2 are SGHRS and YFSETQ. This CDR3 is built from 16 residues. J lost 5 bases, V lost 0 bases, and 6 bases had no gene match. CDR3 in amino acids: CASSLVGTSRNNEQFF. The CDR3 nucleotides read TGCGCCAGCAGCTTGGTTGGGACTAGCAGAAACAATGAGCAGTTCTTC.

In DNA form, the CDR3 reads TGTGCCAGCAGTTACCTTGGGACAGGGAACACCGGGGAGCTGTTTTTT. Protein sequence: CASSYLGTGNTGELFF. The V and J genes are TRBV6-5 and TRBJ2-2, with 8 bases matching TRBD1. The CDR3 consists of 16 residues. V dropped 2 bases and J dropped 1; count of bases not matched to a gene: 3. The germline V gene encodes CDR1 MNHEY and CDR2 SVGAGI.

The gene calls are TRBV5-1 and TRBJ2-1; D remains unclear. The germline V and J ends were trimmed by 4 bases and 4 bases, with 9 bases remaining between them. This CDR3 has 13 residues. The germline CDR1 and CDR2 sequences are SGHRS and YFSETQ. The CDR3 spells CASSQKTYNEQFF. CDR3 nucleotides: TGCGCCAGCAGCCAAAAAACGTACAATGAGCAGTTCTTC.

This clonotype was detected ten times or more. The chain links TRBV5-1 to TRBJ2-5; no firm D call. Trimming pared 4 bases from V and 0 bases from J, leaving 7 bases between. The CDR3 has 13 residues. Germline V gives CDR1 SGHRS, CDR2 YFSETQ. The CDR3 DNA is TGCGCCAGCAGCGTGGACCACCAAGAGACCCAGTACTTC. This encodes CASSVDHQETQYF.

In this sample, this clonotype turned up a few times. The V gene is TRBV19, the J gene TRBJ1-2, with 7 nucleotides matching TRBD1. Germline values: CDR1 LNHDA, CDR2 SQIVND (reference sequence). V lost 3 bases, J lost 2 bases, and 9 bases stayed unmatched. The CDR3 runs to 16 residues. CDR3 residues: CASSIRDSASNYGYTF. In DNA form, the CDR3 reads TGTGCCAGTAGTATCCGGGACAGCGCGTCGAACTATGGCTACACCTTC.

This clonotype occurred a few times. V and J are TRBV5-1 and TRBJ2-7; the match to TRBD1 covers 7 bases. CDR1 is SGHRS, CDR2 YFSETQ, per germline. The CDR3 totals 17 residues. Germline trimming cut 0 bases from V and 1 base from J; bases unmatched to any gene: 10. Here the CDR3 DNA reads TGCGCCAGCAGCTTGGGGTTAAGGGGGCGGTGGTCCTACGAGCAGTACTTC. Translation: CASSLGLRGRWSYEQYF.

This clonotype was recorded at least ten times. The chain links TRBV20-1 to TRBJ1-2; the D is unclear. The CDR3 runs to 11 residues. Germline V lookup: CDR1 DFQATT, CDR2 SNEGSKA (reference sequence). The ends were cut back, 3 bases at V and 4 bases at J, with 6 bases in the middle. CDR3 nucleotide sequence: TGCAGTGCTAGTATGGTCTATGGCTACACCTTC. It specifies CSASMVYGYTF.

This clonotype was seen a handful of times. The chain recombines TRBV9 with TRBJ1-2, with TRBD1 as a possible D gene (5 bases). Trimming stripped 4 bases from V and 7 bases from J, with 17 bases between. The CDR3 contains 14 residues. In germline, CDR1 is SGDLS, CDR2 YYNGEE. CDR3 sequence: CASSTLGQGGGYTF. CDR3 bases: TGTGCCAGCAGCACCTTGGGGCAGGGAGGTGGCTACACCTTC.

This clonotype was picked up many times. The gene calls are TRBV7-9 and TRBJ2-2, with D possibly being TRBD1 (6 bases). Germline CDR1 is SEHNR and CDR2 is FQNEAQ (reference sequence). The V end lost 0 bases, the J end lost 7 bases, and 12 bases lay between the germline ends. CDR3 length: 15 residues. The CDR3 DNA reads TGTGCCAGCAGCTTAGCCTACAGGGTGGACGGGGAGCTGTTTTTT. Amino acid sequence: CASSLAYRVDGELFF.

This clonotype was counted ten times or more. The genes are TRBV20-1 and TRBJ2-1; 10 nucleotides align to TRBD2. The length of the CDR3 is 16 residues. Germline loops: CDR1 DFQATT, CDR2 SNEGSKA (reference sequence). V shed 3 bases, J shed 4 bases, and the junction held 9 bases outside the gene matches. The CDR3 is CSASRLAGAYYNEQFF. The CDR3 DNA sequence: TGCAGTGCTAGTAGGCTAGCGGGGGCCTATTACAATGAGCAGTTCTTC.

The V and J genes are TRBV5-1 and TRBJ2-1; tentatively, D is TRBD2 (6 bases). The germline V gene encodes CDR1 SGHRS and CDR2 YFSETQ. The ends were cut back, 0 bases at V and 4 bases at J, with 8 bases in the middle. This CDR3 has 14 residues. The CDR3 nucleotides read TGCGCCAGCAGCTTGGAGGCGGGGTACAATGAGCAGTTCTTC. Protein sequence: CASSLEAGYNEQFF.

At least ten counts were recorded for this clonotype. V is TRBV12-3 or TRBV12-4 and J is TRBJ2-7; D gene unclear. V gave up 5 bases and J gave up 4 bases, with 15 bases separating them. The CDR3 totals 14 residues. The CDR3 DNA sequence: TGTGCCAGCAGTATTAATCGCCAGTCATACGAGCAGTACTTC. Amino acids: CASSINRQSYEQYF.

With regard to this clonotype: In this CDR3 the conserved last residue, phenylalanine or tryptophan, is missing, so a read error is likely. The chain is built from TRBV19 and TRBJ2-5; 7 nucleotides agree with TRBD1. Germline loops: CDR1 LNHDA, CDR2 SQIVND (reference sequence). The CDR3 contains 13 residues. The ends lost 6 bases at V and 5 bases at J; junction bases unmatched: 6. CDR3 coding DNA: TGTGCCAGTAGCCGACAGGGTCGGGAGACCCAGTACCTC. Translation: CASSRQGRETQYL.

This clonotype showed up just a few times. V is TRBV12-3 or TRBV12-4 and J is TRBJ2-6; 7 bases line up with TRBD1. The ends lost 6 bases at V and 2 bases at J; junction bases unmatched: 4. The CDR3 covers 15 residues. The CDR3 DNA follows: TGTGCCAGCAGGCTCACAGGGGCTGGGGCCAACGTCCTGACTTTC. Translation gives CASRLTGAGANVLTF.

This clonotype was seen repeatedly, ten times or more. The rearrangement uses TRBV20-1 and TRBJ2-2; 7 bases agree with TRBD2. Germline values: CDR1 DFQATT, CDR2 SNEGSKA (reference sequence). This CDR3 has 14 residues. With V trimmed by 4 bases and J by 0 bases, 2 bases remained unmatched. The CDR3: CSAKTSPNTGELFF. DNA of the CDR3: TGCAGTGCTAAGACTAGCCCGAACACCGGGGAGCTGTTTTTT.

The chain recombines TRBV12-3 or TRBV12-4 with TRBJ2-2, with 9 bases identical to TRBD2. The ends lost 8 bases at V and 0 bases at J; junction bases unmatched: 4. The CDR3 contains 15 residues. The CDR3 nucleotides read TGTGCCAGCTTCCGACTAGCGGCGAACACCGGGGAGCTGTTTTTT. Translating gives CASFRLAANTGELFF.

There are many counts of this clonotype. This rearrangement joins TRBV5-1 to TRBJ2-7; no firm D call. Trimming left V 2 bases short and J 1 base short, with 10 bases between. This CDR3 comprises 14 residues. Germline lookup yields CDR1 SGHRS and CDR2 YFSETQ. The CDR3 loop reads CASSFAEGSYEQYF. For the CDR3, the DNA is TGCGCCAGCAGCTTCGCGGAAGGGTCCTACGAGCAGTACTTC.

This clonotype was seen a single time. The chain combines TRBV11-2 with TRBJ2-2, with 8 nucleotides matching TRBD1. With 1 base clipped from V and 0 bases from J, the junction kept 4 bases outside the gene matches. Germline CDR1 and CDR2: SGHAT and FQNNGV. The CDR3 has 17 amino acids. The CDR3 is CASSLGGRGPNTGELFF. CDR3 bases: TGTGCCAGCAGCTTAGGGGGCAGGGGGCCGAACACCGGGGAGCTGTTTTTT.

A few counts support this clonotype. The CDR3: CSAGTVSLQETQYF. The CDR3 nucleotides are TGCAGCGCAGGGACAGTGAGTTTACAAGAGACCCAGTACTTC. The chain has TRBV29-1 and TRBJ2-5; 7 bases are a match to TRBD1. This CDR3 comprises 14 residues. Germline loops: CDR1 SQVTM, CDR2 ANQGSEA. V trimming: 7 bases; J trimming: 2 bases; junction bases outside the gene matches: 10. Variable domain in full (rest from reference TRBV29-1 and TRBJ2-5): SAVISQKPSRDICQRGTSLTIQCQVDSQVTMMFWYRQQPGQSLTLIATANQGSEATYESGFVIDKFPISRPNLTFSTLTVSNMSPEDSSIYLCSAGTVSLQETQYFGPGTRLLVL.

This clonotype was found many times. The CDR3 is CASSLGPQGGDTQYF. CDR3 in DNA: TGTGCCAGCAGCTTGGGCCCACAGGGTGGGGATACGCAGTATTTT. The rearrangement uses TRBV5-6 and TRBJ2-3, with D possibly TRBD1 on 6 matching bases. This CDR3 has 15 residues. Trimming pared 0 bases from V and 6 bases from J, leaving 14 bases between. Germline CDR1 is SGHDT and CDR2 is YYEEEE.

This clonotype was found many times. The chain uses TRBV5-1 and TRBJ2-1; 9 bases match TRBD1. Trimming took 1 base from V and 4 from J; bases not matched to a gene: 6. The CDR3 spans 16 residues. The germline gives CDR1 SGHRS, CDR2 YFSETQ. CDR3 coding DNA: TGCGCCAGCAGCTTGTGGCCGGGACAGGGTTACAATGAGCAGTTCTTC. Protein product: CASSLWPGQGYNEQFF.

This clonotype was observed many times. This chain links TRBV2 with TRBJ1-5, with D possibly being TRBD1 (6 bases). The germline V gene has CDR1 SNHLY and CDR2 FYNNEI. The CDR3 is 13 residues long. Between the trimmed V and J ends, which lost 3 bases and 6 bases, there was a span of 9 bases. The CDR3 DNA follows: TGTGCCAGCAGTGAGACAGGCCCTCAGCCCCAGCATTTT. Amino acids: CASSETGPQPQHF.

In its sample, this clonotype was seen many times. This chain uses TRBV12-3 or TRBV12-4 with TRBJ2-3, with TRBD1 as a possible D gene (5 bases). V lost 4 bases and J 1 base, leaving 9 bases between the germline ends. The CDR3 totals 14 residues. CDR3 DNA: TGTGCCAGCAGTTCCGAGACAGGCACAGATACGCAGTATTTT. The encoded protein is CASSSETGTDTQYF.

This clonotype was seen repeatedly, ten times or more. The rearrangement uses TRBV7-2 and TRBJ2-5; 7 bases fit TRBD2. There are 17 residues in the CDR3. Trimming took 2 bases from V and 4 from J; bases not matched to a gene: 13. Germline V lookup: CDR1 SGHTA, CDR2 FQGNSA. Here the CDR3 DNA reads TGTGCCAGCAGCTTACCGCCTAGCGGCGGAGGTTTAGAGACCCAGTACTTC. Encoded protein: CASSLPPSGGGLETQYF.

There are many counts of this clonotype. V usage is TRBV28 and J usage is TRBJ2-3; D may be TRBD2 (6 bases). The length of the CDR3 is 18 residues. V shed 6 bases and J shed 1 base, with 23 bases lying between them. CDR1 and CDR2 from the germline V gene are MDHEN and SYDVKM. The DNA for the CDR3 is TGTGCCAGCAGCCTCTTTCCTCAATTTGAGCGGGGCACAGATACGCAGTATTTT. Translation gives CASSLFPQFERGTDTQYF.

At least ten counts were recorded for this clonotype. The V call is TRBV28, the J call TRBJ1-2; D call uncertain. V lost 3 bases to trimming and J lost 0 bases, with 20 bases between them. Germline assignment: CDR1 MDHEN and CDR2 SYDVKM. The CDR3 is made up of 18 amino acids. CDR3 sequence reads: CASSLPPGQAIANYGYTF. The CDR3 region has the DNA TGTGCCAGCAGTTTGCCGCCCGGGCAGGCAATAGCTAACTATGGCTACACCTTC.

Notes on this clonotype: The conserved final phenylalanine or tryptophan is absent from the CDR3, which likely points to a read error. This chain links TRBV6-1 with TRBJ1-4; TRBD1 might be the D (5 bases). Trimming cost V 10 bases and J 0 bases, with 15 bases left between them. Germline CDR1 reads MNHNS; CDR2 reads SASEGT. The CDR3 spans 15 residues. The chain's CDR3 is CATTEQAATNEKLFL. The CDR3 nucleotides are TGTGCCACCACTGAACAGGCGGCAACTAATGAAAAACTGTTTCTT.

This clonotype was detected only a few times. This sequence may be a read error, since a much larger clone differs from it by one base. This chain connects TRBV28 to TRBJ2-3, with D unresolved. CDR1 MDHEN and CDR2 SYDVKM come from the germline V gene. The CDR3 covers 15 residues. Trimming took 4 bases from V and 2 from J, leaving 13 bases between them. The CDR3 spells CASSSSRRPTDTQYF. The CDR3 bases are TGTGCCAGCAGTTCGAGCAGGCGACCCACAGATACGCAGTATTTT.

The chain joins TRBV20-1 to TRBJ2-2; tentative D call: TRBD1 (6 bases). Trimming stripped 0 bases from V and 2 bases from J, with 10 bases between. This CDR3 spans 15 amino acids. Germline V gene sequence: CDR1 DFQATT, CDR2 SNEGSKA (reference sequence). The DNA of the CDR3 is TGCAGTGCTAGAGATCCAGGGGCTAACACCGGGGAGCTGTTTTTT. It translates to CSARDPGANTGELFF.